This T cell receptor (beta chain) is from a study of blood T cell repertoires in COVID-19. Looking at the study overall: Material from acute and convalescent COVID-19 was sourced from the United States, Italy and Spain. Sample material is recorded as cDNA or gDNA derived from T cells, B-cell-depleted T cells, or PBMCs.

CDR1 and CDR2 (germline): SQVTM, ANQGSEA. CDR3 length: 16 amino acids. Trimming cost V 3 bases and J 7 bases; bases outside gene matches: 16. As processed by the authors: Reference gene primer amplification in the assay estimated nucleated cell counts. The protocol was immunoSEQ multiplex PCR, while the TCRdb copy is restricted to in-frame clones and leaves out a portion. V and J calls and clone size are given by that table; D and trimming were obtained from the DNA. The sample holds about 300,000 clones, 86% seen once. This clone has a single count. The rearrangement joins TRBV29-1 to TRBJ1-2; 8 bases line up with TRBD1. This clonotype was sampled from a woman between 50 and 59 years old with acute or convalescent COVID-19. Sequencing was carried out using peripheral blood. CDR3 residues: CSVDPGQGPLPGGYTF. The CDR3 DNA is TGCAGCGTTGATCCAGGACAGGGTCCCCTCCCGGGTGGCTACACCTTC.